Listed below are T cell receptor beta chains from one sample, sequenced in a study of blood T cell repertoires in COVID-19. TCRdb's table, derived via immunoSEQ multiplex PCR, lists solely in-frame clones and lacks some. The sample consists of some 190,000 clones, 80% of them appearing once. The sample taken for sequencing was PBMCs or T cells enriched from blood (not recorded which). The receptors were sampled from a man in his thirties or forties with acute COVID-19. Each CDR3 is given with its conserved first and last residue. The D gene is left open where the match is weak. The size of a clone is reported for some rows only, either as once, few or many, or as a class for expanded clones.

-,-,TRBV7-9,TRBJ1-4,TGTGCCAGCAGCCCAGATGCAACTAATGAAAAACTGTTTTTT,CASSPDATNEKLFF
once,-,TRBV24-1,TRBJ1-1,TGTGCCACCACCCAATCCGGGACAGAAGCTTTCTTT,CATTQSGTEAFF
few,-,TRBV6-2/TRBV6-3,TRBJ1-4,TGTGCCAGCAGTCGCCAGGGAGGCGCTAATGAAAAACTGTTTTTT,CASSRQGGANEKLFF
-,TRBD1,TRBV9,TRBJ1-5,TGTGCCAGCAGCGCTGGGACAGTAGCTCAGCCCCAGCATTTT,CASSAGTVAQPQHF
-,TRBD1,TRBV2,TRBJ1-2,TGTGCCAGCAGTACTGACAGGGTCTATGGCTACACCTTC,CASSTDRVYGYTF
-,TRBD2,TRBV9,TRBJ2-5,TGTGCCAGCAGCGTAGAACCGGGACTAGCGGGGGAAGAGACCCAGTACTTC,CASSVEPGLAGEETQYF
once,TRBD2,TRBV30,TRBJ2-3,TGTGCCTGGAGTAGTGATAGCGGGGGGAAGGCAGATACGCAGTATTTT,CAWSSDSGGKADTQYF
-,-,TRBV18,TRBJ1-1,TGTGCCAGCTCGCCGCCTTACGGGGTACCTGAAGCTTTCTTT,CASSPPYGVPEAFF
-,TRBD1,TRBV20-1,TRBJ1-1,TGCAGTGGACAGGGGGACACTGAAGCTTTCTTT,CSGQGDTEAFF
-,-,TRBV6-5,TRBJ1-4,TGTGCCAGCAGCGGGAAGAGAAACGAAAAACTGTTTTTT,CASSGKRNEKLFF
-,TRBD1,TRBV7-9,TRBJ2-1,TGTGCCAGCAGCTTAGAGGGGGCTGAAAGCAATGAGCAGTTCTTC,CASSLEGAESNEQFF
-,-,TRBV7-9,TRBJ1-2,TGTGCCAGCAGCGACTCAGCTAACTATGGCTACACCTTC,CASSDSANYGYTF
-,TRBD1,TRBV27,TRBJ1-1,TGTGCCAGCCGCACTCGTAGAGGGGGGGGACAGGGTGGCACTGAAGCTTTCTTT,CASRTRRGGGQGGTEAFF
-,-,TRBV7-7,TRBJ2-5,TGTGCCAGCAGCTTAGAGGTAAGGGGCCAAGAGACCCAGTACTTC,CASSLEVRGQETQYF
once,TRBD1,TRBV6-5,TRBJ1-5,TGTGCCAGCAGGACAGGGTATAGCAATCAGCCCCAGCATTTT,CASRTGYSNQPQHF
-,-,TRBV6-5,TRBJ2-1,TGTGCCAGCACCCTAGGACAGTTATTCAATGAGCAGTTCTTC,CASTLGQLFNEQFF
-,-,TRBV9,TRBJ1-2,TGTGCCAGCAGCGATTCTGGGGGGGTGGATGGCTACACCTTC,CASSDSGGVDGYTF
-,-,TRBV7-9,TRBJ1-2,TGTGCCAGCAGCCCCGGGGTAAGAGGCTACACCTTC,CASSPGVRGYTF
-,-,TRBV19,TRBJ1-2,TGTGCCAGTAGAACCGGACAGATCTATGGCTACACCTTC,CASRTGQIYGYTF
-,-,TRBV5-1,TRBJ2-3,TGCGCCAGCAGCTATACAGGGTCTAGCACAGATACGCAGTATTTT,CASSYTGSSTDTQYF
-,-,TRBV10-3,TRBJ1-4,TGTGCCATCAGTGGGTCCTCCAGGGGTGAAAAACTGTTTTTT,CAISGSSRGEKLFF
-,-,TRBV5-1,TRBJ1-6,TGCGCCAGCAGCATTACAGAACTTTCTAATTCACCCCTCCACTTT,CASSITELSNSPLHF
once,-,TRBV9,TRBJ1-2,TGTGCCAGCAGCCCTTCTGAGGCTCCCCGCGGAGATGGCTACACCTTC,CASSPSEAPRGDGYTF
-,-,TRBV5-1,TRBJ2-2,TGCGCCAGCAGCGGGGGGGCCGGCACCGGGGAGCTGTTTTTT,CASSGGAGTGELFF
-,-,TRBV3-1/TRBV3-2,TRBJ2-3,TGTGCCAGCAGCCAAGACGGTCACAGCACAGATACGCAGTATTTT,CASSQDGHSTDTQYF
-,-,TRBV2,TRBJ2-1,TGTGCCAGCAGCATGGGGGGGGGCGGCAATGAGCAGTTCTTC,CASSMGGGGNEQFF
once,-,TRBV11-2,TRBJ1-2,TGTGCCAGCAGCTACAGCATTAACTATGGCTACACCTTC,CASSYSINYGYTF
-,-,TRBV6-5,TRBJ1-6,TGTGCCAGCAGGGACAGCCCCTATAATTCACCCCTCCACTTT,CASRDSPYNSPLHF
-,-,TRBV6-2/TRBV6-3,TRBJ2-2,TGTGCCAGCAGTAGCCAGGCGCCGAACACCGGGGAGCTGTTTTTT,CASSSQAPNTGELFF
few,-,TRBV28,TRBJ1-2,TGTGCCAGCAGTTTGCCAGTCTATGGCTACACCTTC,CASSLPVYGYTF
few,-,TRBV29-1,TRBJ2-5,TGCAGCGTTGAAGTCGGGGAGACCCAGTACTTC,CSVEVGETQYF
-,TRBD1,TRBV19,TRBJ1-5,TGTGCCAGTAGTACCCGGACAGGGGGAGGTAGCAATCAGCCCCAGCATTTT,CASSTRTGGGSNQPQHF
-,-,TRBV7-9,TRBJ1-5,TGTGCCAGCAGCCGTTTCAGGGAAAGTAATCAGCCCCAGCATTTT,CASSRFRESNQPQHF
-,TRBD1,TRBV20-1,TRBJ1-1,TGCAGTGCTGGTGGACAGGGTCTCACTGAAGCTTTCTTT,CSAGGQGLTEAFF
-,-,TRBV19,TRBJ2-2,TGTGCCAGTAGTATAAAGGTCGTCAGGGCCGCCACCGGGGAGCTGTTTTTT,CASSIKVVRAATGELFF
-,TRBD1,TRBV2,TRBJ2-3,TGTGCCAATGCTGGGACAGCTACTTCGTCAGATACGCAGTATTTT,CANAGTATSSDTQYF
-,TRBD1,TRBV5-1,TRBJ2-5,TGCGCCAGCAGCCCAGGACAGGGCCAAGAGACCCAGTACTTC,CASSPGQGQETQYF
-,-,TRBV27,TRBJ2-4,TGTGCCAGCACAGACTTGGGAAACATTCAGTACTTC,CASTDLGNIQYF
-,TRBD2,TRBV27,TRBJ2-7,TGTGCCAGCAGTTACGGGACTAGCGGGTTCAACTACGAGCAGTACTTC,CASSYGTSGFNYEQYF
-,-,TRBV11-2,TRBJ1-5,TGTGCCAGCAGCTTAGGAGGAGCAGGGATCGATCAGCCCCAGCATTTT,CASSLGGAGIDQPQHF